The 7 T cell receptor beta chains listed next were all sequenced from one sample in a study of T cell clonotyping in hematopoietic cell transplantation (dated by TCRdb to the early 2020s). Library method: the immunoSEQ multiplex PCR assay. This immuneACCESS table, as held by TCRdb, lists in-frame sequences with V and J called but not all clones. Of the missing ones, under half trace to an unresolved V gene in checked studies; the others have no known cause. In this sample the table shows 15,000 to 20,000 clones, 77% of which occur a single time. The top ten hold less than 20% of the sample. This specimen's time point label, per the study, means: recipient sample about 28 days before transplant, after cytoreduction. Specimen: peripheral blood mononuclear cells, collected before stem cell transplant. These receptors were collected from a man between 60 and 70 years old with acute myeloid leukemia. Some clones in this sample may be carry-over from other donors' samples.

This rearrangement joins TRBV14 to TRBJ2-7; 9 bases are shared with TRBD1. This CDR3 is built from 17 residues. V was clipped by 4 bases and J by 3 bases; unmatched bases: 13. The V gene's germline CDR1 is SGHDN and CDR2 FVKESK. CDR3 sequence: CASSPLRTGERNYEQYF. The CDR3 DNA follows: TGTGCCAGCAGCCCCCTCAGGACAGGGGAAAGGAACTACGAGCAGTACTTC.

The chain links TRBV28 to TRBJ2-7, with D uncertain. From germline, CDR1 is MDHEN and CDR2 SYDVKM. The CDR3 spans 12 residues. Trimming took 6 bases from V and 4 from J, leaving 10 bases between them. The chain's CDR3 is CASSYVVYEQYF. The CDR3 region has the DNA TGTGCCAGCAGCTACGTCGTTTACGAGCAGTACTTC.

The gene calls are TRBV30 and TRBJ1-1; no reliable D call. Between the trimmed V and J ends, which lost 0 bases and 8 bases, there was a span of 19 bases. Germline CDR1 reads GTSNPN; CDR2 reads SVGIG (reference sequence). The CDR3 has 15 residues. This CDR3 is CAWSVWPGQGPEAFF. The DNA for the CDR3 is TGTGCCTGGAGTGTCTGGCCAGGCCAAGGGCCAGAAGCTTTCTTT.

The chain joins TRBV6-5 to TRBJ1-2; D call uncertain. CDR1 and CDR2 from the germline V gene are MNHEY and SVGAGI. This CDR3 is built from 15 residues. V was cut by 5 bases and J by 4 bases, with 17 bases left in between. This CDR3 reads CASSPVGILGYGYTF. CDR3 DNA: TGTGCCAGCAGTCCGGTTGGGATTTTGGGCTATGGCTACACCTTC.

V usage is TRBV7-6 and J usage is TRBJ2-1; TRBD1 might be the D (5 bases). Germline CDR1 and CDR2: SGHVS and FNYEAQ. CDR3 size: 14 residues. V lost 3 bases, J lost 8 bases, and 14 bases lay in between. The CDR3 is CASSFSQGTDEQFF. CDR3 DNA sequence: TGTGCCAGCAGCTTTAGTCAGGGAACGGATGAGCAGTTCTTC.

V and J are TRBV6-6 and TRBJ1-2; a weak D match, TRBD1 (6 bases). Germline V gene data show CDR1 as MNHNY and CDR2 as SVGAGI (reference sequence). V was shortened by 0 bases and J by 4 bases, with 15 bases between the two germline ends. CDR3 size: 16 residues. DNA of the CDR3: TGTGCCAGCAGTTACTCAGCGGACAGTCGGGGCTATGGCTACACCTTC. Its translation is CASSYSADSRGYGYTF.

V usage is TRBV6-5 and J usage is TRBJ1-3; TRBD1 might be the D (5 bases). Germline values: CDR1 MNHEY, CDR2 SVGAGI. This CDR3 has 14 amino acids. Trimming removed 4 bases from V and 4 bases from J, with 11 bases in between. This CDR3 reads CASSLAGTGNTIYF. The CDR3 nucleotides are TGTGCCAGCAGTTTAGCCGGGACCGGAAACACCATATATTTT.